This passage covers 10 T cell receptor beta chains from one sample sequenced in a study of neurological immune-mediated disorders. TCRdb re-called the 5' RACE reads through MiXCR, storing one row per CDR3 protein. The sample consists of 55,000 to 75,000 distinct CDR3 sequences, about 5.2% of them appearing once. The sequenced sample consisted of PBMCs. The receptor set was obtained from a human donor with multiple sclerosis. The donor label of this sample is uncertain.

At least ten counts were recorded for this clonotype. V is TRBV5-1 and J is TRBJ2-6; D possibly matches TRBD1 or TRBD2 (5 bases each). The CDR3 spans 19 residues. The V end lost 0 bases, the J end lost 0 bases, and 16 bases lay between the germline ends. Per the germline V gene, CDR1 is SGHRS and CDR2 is YFSETQ. CDR3 in DNA: TGCGCCAGCAGCTTGGAACAAGCAGGGAGTTTCTCTGGGGCCAACGTCCTGACTTTC. It translates to CASSLEQAGSFSGANVLTF.

This clonotype was counted ten times or more. The CDR3 region is CSARTGAGEKLFF. CDR3 bases: TGCAGTGCTAGGACAGGGGCGGGGGAAAAACTGTTTTTT. The chain combines TRBV20-1 with TRBJ1-4; 8 nucleotides agree with TRBD1. J gave up 8 bases and V 3 bases, and 5 bases lay outside the gene matches. Germline loops: CDR1 DFQATT, CDR2 SNEGSKA (reference sequence). The CDR3 has 13 amino acids.

This clonotype was recorded many times. The V and J genes are TRBV20-1 and TRBJ1-4, with D perhaps matching TRBD1 (5 bases). Germline loops: CDR1 DFQATT, CDR2 SNEGSKA (reference sequence). The CDR3 has 13 amino acids. Trimming pared 3 bases from V and 6 bases from J, leaving 11 bases between. The CDR3 nucleotides are TGCAGTGCTAGGGGCAGGGTCTATGAAAAACTGTTTTTT. Translation gives CSARGRVYEKLFF.

This clonotype has ten or more counts. This chain joins TRBV9 and TRBJ2-3; D possibly corresponds to TRBD1 (6 bases). The CDR3 has 16 amino acids. CDR1 SGDLS and CDR2 YYNGEE come from the germline V gene. Trimming shortened V by 4 bases and J by 1 base, and 16 bases separated the two germline ends. In DNA, the CDR3 is TGTGCCAGCAGCCTCACCCCTGGGGGCGGCACAGATACGCAGTATTTT. Translation: CASSLTPGGGTDTQYF.

Many counts were recorded for this clonotype. V and J are TRBV15 and TRBJ1-1, with 8 bases fitting TRBD1. This CDR3 has 14 residues. Germline V gene sequence: CDR1 LNHNV, CDR2 YYDKDF (reference sequence). The ends lost 1 base at V and 4 bases at J; junction bases unmatched: 2. As DNA, the CDR3 is TGTGCCACCAGCAGAGCCAGGGGGCTCACTGAAGCTTTCTTT. This sequence encodes CATSRARGLTEAFF.

This clonotype was counted many times. The chain combines TRBV5-1 with TRBJ2-2; D is unresolved. The V end was cut by 0 bases, the J end by 5 bases, with 11 bases between. The CDR3 sequence is 15 residues long. Germline lookup yields CDR1 SGHRS and CDR2 YFSETQ. In DNA form, the CDR3 reads TGCGCCAGCAGCTTGGCCGGCGTGGGAACCGGGGAGCTGTTTTTT. As protein: CASSLAGVGTGELFF.

This clonotype has ten or more counts. This chain connects TRBV27 to TRBJ2-7, with TRBD1 matching 8 bases. Germline V gene data show CDR1 as MNHEY and CDR2 as SMNVEV (reference sequence). The CDR3 loop spans 15 amino acids. Trimming removed 1 base from V and 4 bases from J; junction bases left unmatched: 6. This CDR3 is CASSLFAGGGYEQYF. CDR3 DNA sequence: TGTGCCAGCAGTTTATTTGCAGGGGGCGGATACGAGCAGTACTTC.

This clonotype was found many times. V and J are TRBV5-6 and TRBJ2-3, with TRBD1 as a possible D gene (6 bases). Trimming stripped 3 bases from V and 1 base from J, with 9 bases between. The CDR3 runs to 14 residues. CDR1 is SGHDT, CDR2 YYEEEE, per germline. The CDR3 DNA sequence: TGTGCCAGCAGCTGGCGGACAGGCACAGATACGCAGTATTTT. Its translation is CASSWRTGTDTQYF.

This clonotype was observed many times. V usage is TRBV27 and J usage is TRBJ1-2; no clear D. In germline, CDR1 is MNHEY, CDR2 SMNVEV (reference sequence). This CDR3 contains 13 residues. V lost 3 bases and J 5 bases, leaving 10 bases between the germline ends. CDR3 in amino acids: CASSFNLGYGYTF. CDR3 DNA sequence: TGTGCCAGCAGTTTCAACCTAGGGTATGGCTACACCTTC.

Many counts were recorded for this clonotype. The CDR3 region has the DNA TGCGCCAGCAGCCTCGCGAGCTTAGCAACTAATGAAAAACTGTTTTTT. This sequence encodes CASSLASLATNEKLFF. The chain couples TRBV5-1 to TRBJ1-4; D gene ambiguous. Germline V gene sequence: CDR1 SGHRS, CDR2 YFSETQ. The V end was cut by 4 bases, the J end by 0 bases, with 13 bases between. The CDR3 contains 16 residues.